This TCR beta chain stems from a study of blood T cell repertoires in COVID-19. The V segment lost 8 bases and the J segment 1 base; nucleotides outside the gene matches: 2. This CDR3 is built from 13 residues. Per the germline V gene, CDR1 is MNHEY and CDR2 is SVGAGI. Libraries were prepared by immunoSEQ multiplex PCR; TCRdb keeps only in-frame clonotypes and omits some of them. This repertoire shows tens of thousands of clones, roughly 84% found once; its top ten account for under 6%. The sequenced material came from peripheral blood. The gene calls are TRBV6-5 and TRBJ1-1, with 9 bases aligning to TRBD1. This clonotype was obtained from a woman aged 55-69 years with acute or convalescent COVID-19. The CDR3 sequence is CASGTGTNTEAFF. CDR3 DNA sequence: TGTGCCAGCGGGACAGGGACGAACACTGAAGCTTTCTTT.